This is a list of T cell receptor beta chains from one sample in a study of blood T cell repertoires in COVID-19. Profiling relied on immunoSEQ multiplex PCR, and the TCRdb table lists in-frame clones only, not all of them. Of under 250,000 clones listed, roughly 88% were seen once; the top ten hold around 6.5%. Specimen: peripheral blood. These receptors were obtained from a young woman with COVID-19, enrolled during active disease. Both conserved end residues are part of each CDR3. Fields, in order: D gene, J gene, clone size, V gene, CDR3 protein, CDR3 DNA. A D gene is named only where the DNA matches it firmly. Not all rows give a size; the values are once, few, many and, for expanded clones, a class.

d_call: TRBD1; j_call: TRBJ1-4; clone_size: -; v_call: TRBV7-2; cdr3_aa: CASSSYSDRNEKLFF; cdr3_nt: TGTGCCAGCAGCTCCTACTCGGACAGGAATGAAAAACTGTTTTTT
d_call: -; j_call: TRBJ2-3; clone_size: -; v_call: TRBV27; cdr3_aa: CASSLRPRRTSTDTQYF; cdr3_nt: TGTGCCAGCAGTTTACGTCCCCGCCGAACTAGCACAGATACGCAGTATTTT
d_call: TRBD1; j_call: TRBJ1-1; clone_size: once; v_call: TRBV19; cdr3_aa: CASSIAEGQGAFF; cdr3_nt: TGTGCCAGTAGTATAGCCGAAGGACAGGGAGCTTTCTTT
d_call: -; j_call: TRBJ1-2; clone_size: -; v_call: TRBV23-1; cdr3_aa: CASSQSRQGHYGYTF; cdr3_nt: TGCGCCAGCAGTCAATCGCGGCAGGGGCACTATGGCTACACCTTC
d_call: -; j_call: TRBJ2-7; clone_size: -; v_call: TRBV6-2/TRBV6-3; cdr3_aa: CASSPYKAGSYEQYF; cdr3_nt: TGTGCCAGCAGCCCTTATAAGGCCGGGTCCTACGAGCAGTACTTC
d_call: -; j_call: TRBJ2-7; clone_size: -; v_call: TRBV18; cdr3_aa: CASSRVSNEQYF; cdr3_nt: TGTGCCAGCTCCAGGGTGTCCAACGAGCAGTACTTC
d_call: -; j_call: TRBJ2-3; clone_size: -; v_call: TRBV19; cdr3_aa: CASSMEDARSTDTQYF; cdr3_nt: TGTGCCAGTAGTATGGAGGACGCCCGTAGCACAGATACGCAGTATTTT
d_call: -; j_call: TRBJ1-1; clone_size: few; v_call: TRBV2; cdr3_aa: CASSEAGPSTEAFF; cdr3_nt: TGTGCCAGCAGTGAGGCAGGGCCGAGTACTGAAGCTTTCTTT
d_call: -; j_call: TRBJ2-1; clone_size: -; v_call: TRBV29-1; cdr3_aa: CSGTGVPFF; cdr3_nt: TGCAGCGGAACAGGCGTGCCGTTCTTC
d_call: -; j_call: TRBJ1-1; clone_size: -; v_call: TRBV6-6; cdr3_aa: CASILQGEAFF; cdr3_nt: TGTGCCAGCATTTTACAGGGTGAAGCTTTCTTT
d_call: -; j_call: TRBJ2-5; clone_size: -; v_call: TRBV19; cdr3_aa: CASSNWGRGEQETQYF; cdr3_nt: TGTGCCAGTAGTAACTGGGGCAGGGGTGAACAAGAGACCCAGTACTTC
d_call: TRBD1; j_call: TRBJ2-7; clone_size: -; v_call: TRBV19; cdr3_aa: CASSKLVGQGRYEQYF; cdr3_nt: TGTGCCAGTAGTAAGCTTGTGGGACAGGGTCGGTACGAGCAGTACTTC
d_call: TRBD2; j_call: TRBJ2-7; clone_size: -; v_call: TRBV2; cdr3_aa: CASGPWDYHSYEQYF; cdr3_nt: TGTGCCAGCGGGCCCTGGGACTACCACTCCTACGAGCAGTACTTC
d_call: -; j_call: TRBJ1-1; clone_size: once; v_call: TRBV11-2; cdr3_aa: CASSLTAGPEAFF; cdr3_nt: TGTGCCAGCAGCCTGACTGCGGGACCCGAAGCTTTCTTT
d_call: TRBD1; j_call: TRBJ2-7; clone_size: -; v_call: TRBV7-2; cdr3_aa: CASSLDAGQGYEQYF; cdr3_nt: TGTGCCAGCAGCTTAGACGCGGGACAGGGCTACGAGCAGTACTTC
d_call: TRBD2; j_call: TRBJ2-7; clone_size: -; v_call: TRBV7-2; cdr3_aa: CASSWQSGGADEQYF; cdr3_nt: TGTGCCAGCAGTTGGCAGAGCGGGGGGGCCGACGAGCAGTACTTC
d_call: TRBD1; j_call: TRBJ1-5; clone_size: -; v_call: TRBV3-1/TRBV3-2; cdr3_aa: CASSHKAGQAWGSNQPQHF; cdr3_nt: TGTGCCAGCAGCCATAAGGCGGGACAGGCATGGGGTAGCAATCAGCCCCAGCATTTT
d_call: -; j_call: TRBJ2-3; clone_size: -; v_call: TRBV6-5; cdr3_aa: CASSLGKDTQYF; cdr3_nt: TGTGCCAGCAGCCTAGGAAAGGATACGCAGTATTTT
d_call: -; j_call: TRBJ1-3; clone_size: -; v_call: TRBV7-6; cdr3_aa: CASSLEATGGNTIYF; cdr3_nt: TGTGCCAGCAGCTTAGAGGCCACAGGGGGAAACACCATATATTTT
d_call: TRBD2; j_call: TRBJ2-1; clone_size: -; v_call: TRBV7-2; cdr3_aa: CASIPRAASGVVVEQFF; cdr3_nt: TGTGCCAGCATTCCAAGGGCGGCTAGCGGGGTAGTGGTTGAGCAGTTCTTC
d_call: TRBD2; j_call: TRBJ2-3; clone_size: many; v_call: TRBV19; cdr3_aa: CASSITSGTDTQYF; cdr3_nt: TGTGCCAGTAGTATAACTAGCGGGACAGATACGCAGTATTTT
d_call: -; j_call: TRBJ1-4; clone_size: -; v_call: TRBV10-2; cdr3_aa: CASSEAGVNEKLFF; cdr3_nt: TGCGCCAGCAGTGAGGCAGGGGTTAATGAAAAACTGTTTTTT
d_call: -; j_call: TRBJ2-3; clone_size: -; v_call: TRBV6-5; cdr3_aa: CASSYSAGTDTQYF; cdr3_nt: TGTGCCAGCAGTTACTCCGCGGGAACAGATACGCAGTATTTT
d_call: TRBD2; j_call: TRBJ2-3; clone_size: -; v_call: TRBV20-1; cdr3_aa: CSASRDYTDTQYF; cdr3_nt: TGCAGTGCTAGTAGGGACTACACAGATACGCAGTATTTT
d_call: -; j_call: TRBJ1-1; clone_size: -; v_call: TRBV19; cdr3_aa: CASSTGTRLVNTEAFF; cdr3_nt: TGTGCCAGTAGTACTGGGACACGGCTAGTGAACACTGAAGCTTTCTTT
d_call: -; j_call: TRBJ2-3; clone_size: -; v_call: TRBV10-3; cdr3_aa: CAISVDSYTDTQYF; cdr3_nt: TGTGCCATCAGTGTGGACAGCTACACAGATACGCAGTATTTT
d_call: TRBD1; j_call: TRBJ1-3; clone_size: -; v_call: TRBV12-3/TRBV12-4; cdr3_aa: CASRPTGGNTIYF; cdr3_nt: TGTGCCAGCAGACCCACAGGGGGTAACACCATATATTTT
d_call: TRBD1; j_call: TRBJ1-4; clone_size: -; v_call: TRBV15; cdr3_aa: CATSTRDRAYEKLFF; cdr3_nt: TGTGCCACCAGCACTCGCGACAGGGCATATGAAAAACTGTTTTTT
d_call: -; j_call: TRBJ1-3; clone_size: -; v_call: TRBV18; cdr3_aa: CASSPNLPNEYSGNTIYF; cdr3_nt: TGTGCCAGCTCACCTAACTTACCCAATGAATACTCTGGAAACACCATATATTTT
d_call: -; j_call: TRBJ2-3; clone_size: -; v_call: TRBV9; cdr3_aa: CASSVGAGTQLSTDTQYF; cdr3_nt: TGTGCCAGCAGCGTAGGGGCTGGGACTCAACTGAGCACAGATACGCAGTATTTT
d_call: TRBD2; j_call: TRBJ2-1; clone_size: -; v_call: TRBV7-9; cdr3_aa: CASSLEERGSNEQFF; cdr3_nt: TGTGCCAGCAGCTTAGAGGAGCGGGGGTCAAATGAGCAGTTCTTC
d_call: -; j_call: TRBJ2-5; clone_size: -; v_call: TRBV7-8; cdr3_aa: CASSRTGQTQETQYF; cdr3_nt: TGTGCCAGCAGCCGTACTGGGCAGACACAAGAGACCCAGTACTTC
d_call: -; j_call: TRBJ1-1; clone_size: -; v_call: TRBV29-1; cdr3_aa: CSLNPAGGSGTEAFF; cdr3_nt: TGCAGCCTCAACCCAGCTGGCGGCTCGGGCACTGAAGCTTTCTTT
d_call: TRBD2; j_call: TRBJ2-7; clone_size: -; v_call: TRBV4-1; cdr3_aa: CASSGTSGGPYEQYF; cdr3_nt: TGCGCCAGCAGCGGGACTAGCGGGGGACCCTACGAGCAGTACTTC
d_call: -; j_call: TRBJ2-3; clone_size: once; v_call: TRBV10-3; cdr3_aa: CAISESTPTDTQYF; cdr3_nt: TGTGCCATCAGTGAGTCGACTCCCACAGATACGCAGTATTTT
d_call: TRBD2; j_call: TRBJ2-3; clone_size: -; v_call: TRBV5-4; cdr3_aa: CASSFGDYPSTDTQYF; cdr3_nt: TGTGCCAGCAGCTTCGGGGACTACCCTAGCACAGATACGCAGTATTTT
d_call: TRBD1; j_call: TRBJ1-1; clone_size: once; v_call: TRBV19; cdr3_aa: CASRDRGRTGTEAFF; cdr3_nt: TGTGCCAGTAGAGACAGGGGCCGCACCGGGACTGAAGCTTTCTTT
d_call: TRBD1; j_call: TRBJ1-2; clone_size: once; v_call: TRBV29-1; cdr3_aa: CSVLTDRGQGVIYGYTF; cdr3_nt: TGCAGCGTTCTCACCGACAGGGGGCAGGGAGTGATATATGGCTACACCTTC
d_call: TRBD1; j_call: TRBJ2-5; clone_size: -; v_call: TRBV7-8; cdr3_aa: CASSLAGTGLETQYF; cdr3_nt: TGTGCCAGCAGCTTAGCCGGGACAGGGTTAGAGACCCAGTACTTC
d_call: -; j_call: TRBJ1-1; clone_size: -; v_call: TRBV29-1; cdr3_aa: CSVRAVGADTEAFF; cdr3_nt: TGCAGCGTCCGAGCAGTAGGGGCGGACACTGAAGCTTTCTTT
d_call: -; j_call: TRBJ1-1; clone_size: -; v_call: TRBV14; cdr3_aa: CASSPRTGSNTEAFF; cdr3_nt: TGTGCCAGCAGCCCCCGAACAGGGTCGAACACTGAAGCTTTCTTT
d_call: -; j_call: TRBJ1-5; clone_size: -; v_call: TRBV10-3; cdr3_aa: CASLGAPNQPQHF; cdr3_nt: TGTGCCAGCCTAGGGGCCCCCAATCAGCCCCAGCATTTT
d_call: TRBD2; j_call: TRBJ2-1; clone_size: -; v_call: TRBV7-2; cdr3_aa: CASSLAGGDYNEQFF; cdr3_nt: TGTGCCAGCAGCTTAGCGGGAGGGGACTACAATGAGCAGTTCTTC
d_call: TRBD1; j_call: TRBJ1-1; clone_size: -; v_call: TRBV6-5; cdr3_aa: CASSPDRANTEAFF; cdr3_nt: TGTGCCAGCAGTCCCGACAGGGCGAACACTGAAGCTTTCTTT
d_call: TRBD1; j_call: TRBJ2-1; clone_size: -; v_call: TRBV27; cdr3_aa: CASSLTGGNEQFF; cdr3_nt: TGTGCCAGCAGCCTGACAGGGGGAAATGAGCAGTTCTTC
d_call: TRBD1; j_call: TRBJ1-1; clone_size: -; v_call: TRBV10-3; cdr3_aa: CAIKGGQSYTEAFF; cdr3_nt: TGTGCCATCAAAGGGGGCCAGTCATACACTGAAGCTTTCTTT
d_call: -; j_call: TRBJ1-5; clone_size: -; v_call: TRBV7-8; cdr3_aa: CASSYRHTDSYSNQPQHF; cdr3_nt: TGTGCCAGCAGCTACCGACATACTGACAGCTATAGCAATCAGCCCCAGCATTTT
d_call: -; j_call: TRBJ1-1; clone_size: once; v_call: TRBV5-1; cdr3_aa: CASSLRGDMNTEAFF; cdr3_nt: TGCGCCAGCAGCCTTCGGGGAGACATGAACACTGAAGCTTTCTTT